The 26 T cell receptor beta chains reported below all come from one sample, sequenced in a study of human T cells and chemical hapten exposure. Noted time point: pre-sensitization, week 0. Noted treatment: therapeutic diphenylcyclopropenone sensitization with weekly scalp DPC. TCRdb analysed the RACE reads with MiXCR anew, one entry per CDR3 protein. The sample lists about 260,000 distinct CDR3 sequences, 7.5% to 10% seen once, with 2% to 2.5% in the top ten. The sequencing here drew on whole blood, taken in connection with sensitization to the hapten diphenylcyclopropenone (DPC). The receptors shown here come from a woman between 35 and 50 years old with alopecia areata. Some clones in this sample may be carry-over from other donors' samples.

The sample holds a few counts of this clonotype. The chain carries TRBV29-1 and TRBJ2-1; possibly TRBD1 or TRBD2 for D (7 bases each). The V end was cut by 6 bases, the J end by 4 bases, with 16 bases between. CDR3 length equals 14 residues. Germline-derived CDR1 and CDR2 are SQVTM and ANQGSEA. The CDR3 nucleotides are TGCAGCGTGGGGGGGGACAGCAGATACAATGAGCAGTTCTTC. Translation gives CSVGGDSRYNEQFF.

The chain is built from TRBV6-5 and TRBJ1-2, with 11 bases fitting TRBD1. Germline CDR1 and CDR2: MNHEY and SVGAGI. This CDR3 has 17 amino acids. Unmatched junction bases numbered 13, after V lost 6 bases and J lost 4 bases. In nucleotides, the CDR3 is TGTGCCAGCAGCCCTTCGAGGGGACAGGGGGAAGGCTATGGCTACACCTTC. Translating it yields CASSPSRGQGEGYGYTF.

This clonotype has at least ten counts. The chain has TRBV5-1 and TRBJ2-6; D gene uncertain. The length of the CDR3 is 16 residues. Between the trimmed V and J ends, which lost 2 bases and 0 bases, there was a span of 9 bases. CDR1 and CDR2 (germline): SGHRS, YFSETQ. CDR3 loop: CASSLDPPSGANVLTF. In DNA form, the CDR3 reads TGCGCCAGCAGCTTAGATCCGCCCTCTGGGGCCAACGTCCTGACTTTC.

This clonotype was observed at least ten times. The V and J genes are TRBV5-6 and TRBJ2-7; 10 nucleotides line up with TRBD2. CDR1 is SGHDT and CDR2 is YYEEEE in the germline V gene. The CDR3 loop spans 15 amino acids. Trimming removed 4 bases from V and 2 bases from J; junction bases left unmatched: 6. The CDR3 sequence is CASSGSLAGAYEQYF. For the CDR3, the DNA is TGTGCCAGCAGCGGGAGCCTAGCGGGAGCCTACGAGCAGTACTTC.

This clonotype was detected a few times. The chain has TRBV11-2 and TRBJ2-1, with a possible D match to TRBD2 (6 bases). Deletions cut 4 bases from V and 0 bases from J, with 19 bases between. CDR3 length: 18 residues. Germline V gene data show CDR1 as SGHAT and CDR2 as FQNNGV. CDR3 protein: CASSSKGGTSSSYNEQFF. The CDR3 coding sequence is TGTGCCAGCAGCTCAAAGGGCGGGACCTCGAGCTCCTACAATGAGCAGTTCTTC.

The J gene is TRBJ2-1, the V gene TRBV28; 7 bases fit TRBD2. This CDR3 contains 19 residues. CDR1 and CDR2 (germline): MDHEN, SYDVKM. Germline trimming cut 8 bases from V and 0 bases from J; bases unmatched to any gene: 19. The DNA for the CDR3 is TGTGCCAGCCCCCCCCACGCCGGGGCGGGAGCGAGCTCCTACAATGAGCAGTTCTTC. Its protein product is CASPPHAGAGASSYNEQFF.

V is TRBV20-1 and J is TRBJ2-1; 12 bases map to TRBD2. Losses at the gene ends were 2 bases for V and 8 bases for J; bases not matched to a gene: 7. Germline V gene sequence: CDR1 DFQATT, CDR2 SNEGSKA (reference sequence). This CDR3 comprises 15 residues. CDR3 sequence: CSARLLAGGWDEQFF. The CDR3 DNA follows: TGCAGTGCTAGATTACTAGCGGGAGGCTGGGATGAGCAGTTCTTC.

The V and J genes are TRBV5-1 and TRBJ2-5, with D unclear. This CDR3 region has 14 residues. Trimming removed 6 bases at V and 1 base at J, with 13 bases between. The germline CDR1 and CDR2 sequences are SGHRS and YFSETQ. The CDR3 sequence is CASNPSAFQETQYF. The CDR3 coding sequence is TGCGCCAGCAACCCCTCTGCGTTCCAAGAGACCCAGTACTTC. Drawing the rest from reference TRBV5-1 and TRBJ2-5, the complete variable domain is KAGVTQTPRYLIKTRGQQVTLSCSPISGHRSVSWYQQTPGQGLQFLFEYFSETQRNKGNFPGRFSGRQFSNSRSEMNVSTLELGDSALYLCASNPSAFQETQYFGPGTRLLVL.

This clonotype was counted ten times or more. The rearrangement uses TRBV5-1 and TRBJ2-1; D possibly matches TRBD1 or TRBD2 (6 bases each). CDR1 and CDR2 (germline): SGHRS, YFSETQ. The V gene lost 3 bases and the J gene lost 4 bases, with 20 bases spanning the gap. The CDR3 sequence is 17 residues long. CDR3 loop: CASSSRPGGLNYNEQFF. The CDR3, as DNA: TGCGCCAGCAGCTCACGCCCCGGGGGCCTAAATTACAATGAGCAGTTCTTC.

This clonotype was seen a handful of times. The rearrangement uses TRBV5-6 and TRBJ2-3; no clear D gene. CDR1 is SGHDT, CDR2 YYEEEE, per germline. V was cut by 0 bases and J by 2 bases, with 13 bases left in between. The CDR3 has 16 amino acids. The CDR3 sequence is CASSLEVTPATDTQYF. The CDR3 region has the DNA TGTGCCAGCAGCTTGGAGGTGACACCGGCCACAGATACGCAGTATTTT.

This clonotype was found a few times. The chain joins TRBV27 to TRBJ2-5, with 10 bases matching TRBD2. In germline, CDR1 is MNHEY, CDR2 SMNVEV (reference sequence). V shed 1 base, J shed 3 bases, and the junction held 2 bases outside the gene matches. The CDR3 extends over 15 amino acids. The DNA for the CDR3 is TGTGCCAGCAGTTTATTCGGACTAGCGGAAGAGACCCAGTACTTC. Translated, it gives CASSLFGLAEETQYF.

This clonotype was counted ten times or more. V and J are TRBV5-6 and TRBJ1-2; 7 bases fit TRBD1. From germline, CDR1 is SGHDT and CDR2 YYEEEE. The CDR3 totals 13 residues. V gave up 5 bases and J gave up 3 bases; unmatched junction bases: 4. The CDR3 is CASRRDSYYGYTF. The CDR3, as DNA: TGTGCCAGCAGACGGGACAGCTACTATGGCTACACCTTC.

CDR3 sequence reads: CASSLRLAGGEDTQYF. The CDR3 DNA reads TGTGCCAGCAGCTTGCGGCTAGCGGGAGGTGAGGATACGCAGTATTTT. The V gene is TRBV5-6, the J gene TRBJ2-3; 11 positions match TRBD2. This CDR3 region has 16 residues. Germline V gene lookup returns CDR1 SGHDT and CDR2 YYEEEE. V trimming: 1 base; J trimming: 6 bases; junction bases outside the gene matches: 7.

There are a few counts of this clonotype. The gene calls are TRBV7-2 and TRBJ2-5; D unclear. In germline, CDR1 is SGHTA, CDR2 FQGNSA. Deletions cut 8 bases from V and 0 bases from J, with 10 bases between. CDR3 length: 13 amino acids. The CDR3 coding sequence is TGTGCCAGCTTGGATCCTTACCAAGAGACCCAGTACTTC. It codes for CASLDPYQETQYF.

This clonotype was seen a few times. One end of the junction varies from germline; a read error may be responsible. The V gene is TRBV7-2, the J gene TRBJ2-2, with 11 positions matching TRBD2. This CDR3 has 15 residues. Germline V gives CDR1 SGHTA, CDR2 FQGNSA. CDR3 in DNA: TGTGCCAGCAGCGTAGCGGGAGGGGACACCGGGGAGCTGTTTTTT. This translates into CASSVAGGDTGELFF.

The gene calls are TRBV12-3 or TRBV12-4 and TRBJ2-1; perhaps TRBD2 as D (6 bases). CDR3 length: 15 residues. Trimming removed 5 bases at V and 8 bases at J, with 19 bases between. The DNA for the CDR3 is TGTGCCAGCAGTCTGGACGGGAGTCCGAGGGATGAGCAGTTCTTC. Translating gives CASSLDGSPRDEQFF.

The CDR3 loop reads CSARGLTDSYEQYF. CDR3 nucleotides: TGCAGTGCTAGAGGATTAACGGACTCCTACGAGCAGTACTTC. This chain links TRBV20-1 with TRBJ2-7; the D is unclear. CDR1 is DFQATT, CDR2 SNEGSKA, per germline (reference sequence). The CDR3 is made up of 14 amino acids. V was cut by 1 base and J by 0 bases, with 10 bases left in between.

This clonotype was seen more than once but under ten times. This rearrangement joins TRBV20-1 to TRBJ2-3, with no clear D. The germline V gene encodes CDR1 DFQATT and CDR2 SNEGSKA (reference sequence). The CDR3 is made up of 14 amino acids. The ends were cut back, 7 bases at V and 3 bases at J, with 17 bases in the middle. The CDR3 loop is CSVRNLDGTDTQYF. The CDR3 DNA follows: TGCAGTGTACGAAATCTAGATGGGACAGATACGCAGTATTTT.

This clonotype appeared a few times. This rearrangement joins TRBV20-1 to TRBJ1-2; 8 bases line up with TRBD1. CDR1 and CDR2 (germline): DFQATT, SNEGSKA (reference sequence). The CDR3 length is 14 residues. V was clipped by 5 bases and J by 2 bases; unmatched bases: 7. The CDR3 loop is CSAETRQGNYGYTF. The CDR3 DNA reads as TGCAGTGCTGAAACACGACAGGGGAACTATGGCTACACCTTC.

This chain links TRBV4-3 with TRBJ2-6; unclear D gene. This CDR3 comprises 16 residues. Germline V gene data show CDR1 as LGHNA and CDR2 as YSLEER. The germline V and J ends were trimmed by 0 bases and 0 bases, with 6 bases remaining between them. Here the CDR3 reads CASSQESRSGANVLTF. CDR3 sequence (DNA): TGCGCCAGCAGCCAAGAATCCCGCTCTGGGGCCAACGTCCTGACTTTC.

This clonotype was detected many times. The chain combines TRBV20-1 with TRBJ2-1; 9 bases match TRBD1. Germline CDR1 reads DFQATT; CDR2 reads SNEGSKA (reference sequence). This CDR3 is built from 10 residues. DNA of the CDR3: TGCAGGACAGGGGGACTGGGTCAGTTCTTC. This codes for CRTGGLGQFF.

The chain uses TRBV6-5 and TRBJ1-5; a possible D gene is TRBD1 (6 bases). The germline V and J ends were trimmed by 0 bases and 7 bases, with 13 bases remaining between them. The CDR3 has 15 residues. The V gene's germline CDR1 is MNHEY and CDR2 SVGAGI. The CDR3 DNA reads as TGTGCCAGCAGTTACTCGAGAGGGGGAGGCCAGCCCCAGCATTTT. Its translation: CASSYSRGGGQPQHF.

The chain uses TRBV4-3 and TRBJ1-3, with D uncertain. V lost 2 bases, J lost 1 base, and 9 bases lay in between. CDR3 length: 15 amino acids. Per germline, CDR1 LGHNA and CDR2 YSLEER. The CDR3 nucleotides are TGCGCCAGCAGCCAAATTGGGAGTTCTGGAAACACCATATATTTT. Protein: CASSQIGSSGNTIYF.

This clonotype showed up just a few times. This chain joins TRBV18 and TRBJ2-2, with TRBD2 as a possible D gene (5 bases). V shed 2 bases and J shed 4 bases, with 11 bases lying between them. The CDR3 has 15 amino acids. In germline, CDR1 is KGHSH, CDR2 LQKENI. The CDR3 DNA reads TGTGCCAGCTCACCAAGTAGTCGGGGCACCGGGGAGCTGTTTTTT. Protein: CASSPSSRGTGELFF.

This chain uses TRBV2 with TRBJ2-5; TRBD1 agrees at 8 bases. This CDR3 has 16 residues. With V trimmed by 6 bases and J by 4 bases, 13 bases remained unmatched. CDR1 is SNHLY, CDR2 FYNNEI, per germline. CDR3 bases: TGTGCCAGCAGGGACCCCTACCAGGGGGCAGGAGAGACCCAGTACTTC. This gives the protein CASRDPYQGAGETQYF. The full variable domain, in which reference TRBV2 and TRBJ2-5 provide the parts outside the CDR3, is EPEVTQTPSHQVTQMGQEVILRCVPISNHLYFYWYRQILGQKVEFLVSFYNNEISEKSEIFDDQFSVERPDGSNFTLKIRSTKLEDSAMYFCASRDPYQGAGETQYFGPGTRLLVL.

The CDR3, as DNA: TGCAGTGCCAAACGGGGCGGACCGATTAGCAATCAGCCCCAGCATTTT. Residues: CSAKRGGPISNQPQHF. The rearrangement links TRBV20-1 to TRBJ1-5; the D gene is possibly TRBD1 (5 bases). The germline V gene has CDR1 DFQATT and CDR2 SNEGSKA (reference sequence). Deletions cut 6 bases from V and 0 bases from J, with 18 bases between. This CDR3 has 16 residues.